Below, 27 T cell receptor beta chains from the same sample are listed, as sequenced in a study of blood T cell repertoires in COVID-19. Generated by immunoSEQ multiplex PCR, the TCRdb table keeps only in-frame clones and is missing some. The profile covers about 270,000 clones, with 80% to 90% appearing a single time and about 2.2% taken by the ten largest. Specimen: PBMCs or T cells enriched from blood (not recorded which). The receptors stem from a young woman who had recovered from COVID-19.

This clone has a single count. The chain combines TRBV12-3 or TRBV12-4 with TRBJ2-5, with a weak D call TRBD2 (6 bases). Trimming removed 3 bases from V and 4 bases from J, with 9 bases in between. The CDR3 totals 13 residues. CDR3 protein: CASSFGGAETQYF. The DNA of the CDR3 is TGTGCCAGCAGTTTTGGCGGGGCAGAGACCCAGTACTTC.

This chain connects TRBV25-1 to TRBJ1-2, with 9 bases matching TRBD1. V was pared by 6 bases and J by 5 bases, with 4 bases of the junction left unmatched. The CDR3 has 13 residues. Germline V gives CDR1 MGHDK, CDR2 SYGVNS. The DNA for the CDR3 is TGTGCCAGCAGCAGACAGGGGGGGTATGGCTACACCTTC. Translating it yields CASSRQGGYGYTF.

The rearrangement links TRBV3-1 (or the pseudogene TRBV3-2) to TRBJ1-2, with D tentatively TRBD1 (5 bases). Germline CDR1 is LGHDT and CDR2 is YNNKEL (reference sequence). Trimming shortened V by 1 base and J by 8 bases, and 11 bases separated the two germline ends. There are 13 residues in the CDR3. The CDR3 sequence: CASSQGGVRGYTF. The DNA of the CDR3 is TGTGCCAGCAGCCAAGGGGGCGTGAGGGGCTACACCTTC.

The gene calls are TRBV5-1 and TRBJ2-1; no clear D gene. In germline, CDR1 is SGHRS, CDR2 YFSETQ. The CDR3 is 16 residues long. Between the trimmed V and J ends, which lost 2 bases and 8 bases, there was a span of 20 bases. The CDR3 coding sequence is TGCGCCAGCAGCTTAAATACTTATTCCTACCCGGATGAGCAGTTCTTC. It encodes CASSLNTYSYPDEQFF.

The gene calls are TRBV10-1 and TRBJ2-1, with TRBD2 matching 7 bases. The CDR3 length is 14 residues. Germline lookup yields CDR1 WNHNN and CDR2 SYGVQD (reference sequence). The V gene end was trimmed by 5 bases and the J gene end by 7 bases; junction bases not matched to a gene: 8. In nucleotides, the CDR3 is TGCGCCAGCAGTAGCTCCGGCGGGGGTAATGAGCAGTTCTTC. Its protein product is CASSSSGGGNEQFF.

Only one count was recorded for this clone. The chain is built from TRBV12-2 and TRBJ2-3; no check of the table's D call, TRBD2, against the DNA was made. TRBV12-2 counts as a pseudogene. The CDR3 sequence is 20 residues long. CDR3 DNA: TGTGCAAGTCGCTCCCTATACTGGGATAGCGGGGTCTCGGGCACAGATACGCAGTATTTT. It yields the protein CASRSLYWDSGVSGTDTQYF.

The rearrangement joins TRBV18 to TRBJ2-3; maybe TRBD1 (5 bases). Germline CDR1 reads KGHSH; CDR2 reads LQKENI. This CDR3 contains 14 residues. V lost 3 bases and J 6 bases, leaving 13 bases between the germline ends. The CDR3 reads CASSPVNWGDTQYF. CDR3 sequence (DNA): TGTGCCAGCTCACCCGTTAACTGGGGCGATACGCAGTATTTT.

The J gene is TRBJ1-1, the V gene TRBV12-5; 8 nucleotides line up with TRBD1. V lost 0 bases to trimming and J lost 10 bases; unmatched junction nucleotides: 16. Germline V CDR1 and CDR2: LGHNT, FRNRAP. The CDR3 is 17 residues long. The CDR3 nucleotides are TGTGCTAGTGGTTTGGTAAGTGCAGGGGGCCCGGAGGCCCGAGCTTTCTTT. This translates into CASGLVSAGGPEARAFF.

The J gene is TRBJ2-5, the V gene TRBV5-1; weak D call: TRBD1 (5 bases). This CDR3 is 15 amino acids long. V was pared by 3 bases and J by 1 base, with 13 bases between. The germline CDR1 and CDR2 sequences are SGHRS and YFSETQ. CDR3: CASSWSTAFQETQYF. The CDR3 region has the DNA TGCGCCAGCAGCTGGTCGACAGCCTTCCAAGAGACCCAGTACTTC.

This chain links TRBV3-1 (or the pseudogene TRBV3-2) with TRBJ1-1; D perhaps matches TRBD1 (5 bases). Germline values: CDR1 LGHDT, CDR2 YNNKEL (reference sequence). The CDR3 contains 14 residues. V lost 2 bases and J lost 0, with 7 bases in between. CDR3 sequence: CASSQWGMNTEAFF. CDR3 DNA sequence: TGTGCCAGCAGCCAATGGGGCATGAACACTGAAGCTTTCTTT.

CDR3 protein: CASSPGQGYNSPLHF. The CDR3 DNA reads TGTGCCAGCAGTCCGGGACAGGGCTATAATTCACCCCTCCACTTT. This sequence joins TRBV27 and TRBJ1-6; TRBD1 agrees at 9 bases. The CDR3 consists of 15 residues. The V gene end was trimmed by 5 bases and the J gene end by 3 bases; junction bases not matched to a gene: 2. Looked up from germline, CDR1 is MNHEY and CDR2 is SMNVEV (reference sequence).

The chain couples TRBV5-1 to TRBJ2-1, with a weak D call TRBD2 (5 bases). Germline-derived CDR1 and CDR2 are SGHRS and YFSETQ. V was pared by 0 bases and J by 5 bases, with 9 bases between. The CDR3 consists of 14 residues. The chain's CDR3 is CASSLEPGDNEQFF. Here the CDR3 DNA reads TGCGCCAGCAGCTTGGAGCCCGGGGACAATGAGCAGTTCTTC. Combining the CDR3 with reference TRBV5-1 and TRBJ2-1 gives the whole variable domain KAGVTQTPRYLIKTRGQQVTLSCSPISGHRSVSWYQQTPGQGLQFLFEYFSETQRNKGNFPGRFSGRQFSNSRSEMNVSTLELGDSALYLCASSLEPGDNEQFFGPGTRLTVL.

This chain joins TRBV7-9 and TRBJ1-2; perhaps TRBD1 as D (5 bases). Deletions cut 5 bases from V and 2 bases from J, with 12 bases between. The CDR3 loop spans 14 amino acids. CDR1 and CDR2 from the germline V gene are SEHNR and FQNEAQ (reference sequence). The CDR3 loop reads CASSGRVTNYGYTF. CDR3 in DNA: TGTGCCAGCAGCGGCAGGGTTACGAACTATGGCTACACCTTC.

This clone was counted a single time. The rearrangement uses TRBV2 and TRBJ1-2; D remains unclear. The CDR3 totals 14 residues. V lost 1 base to trimming and J lost 0 bases, with 6 bases between them. Germline CDR1 and CDR2: SNHLY and FYNNEI. CDR3: CASSEDTANYGYTF. CDR3 sequence (DNA): TGTGCCAGCAGTGAAGACACAGCTAACTATGGCTACACCTTC. The variable domain in full, completed from reference TRBV2 and TRBJ1-2, reads EPEVTQTPSHQVTQMGQEVILRCVPISNHLYFYWYRQILGQKVEFLVSFYNNEISEKSEIFDDQFSVERPDGSNFTLKIRSTKLEDSAMYFCASSEDTANYGYTFGSGTRLTVV.

The chain employs TRBV24-1 and TRBJ1-2; D is uncertain. The CDR3 sequence is 16 residues long. Germline lookup yields CDR1 KGHDR and CDR2 SFDVKD. V lost 4 bases to trimming and J lost 3 bases, with 17 bases between them. CDR3 sequence reads: CATSDSLIAGDYGYTF. The CDR3 DNA reads TGTGCCACCAGTGACTCGCTTATAGCGGGAGACTATGGCTACACCTTC.

This clone was observed once. V and J are TRBV11-2 and TRBJ2-5, with 9 bases identical to TRBD2. V was pared by 3 bases and J by 5 bases, with 13 bases of the junction left unmatched. Germline CDR1 reads SGHAT; CDR2 reads FQNNGV. The CDR3 totals 17 residues. CDR3 sequence reads: CASSFLAGAPGVETQYF. The CDR3 region has the DNA TGTGCCAGCAGCTTTTTAGCGGGGGCCCCAGGGGTGGAGACCCAGTACTTC.

In this sample, this clone turned up once. The chain links TRBV6-2 or TRBV6-3 to TRBJ1-2, with 8 bases that match TRBD1. Looked up from germline, CDR1 is MNHEY and CDR2 is SVGEGT. Unmatched junction bases numbered 0, after V lost 4 bases and J lost 5 bases. CDR3 size: 12 residues. The CDR3 loop is CASSWTGYGYTF. The CDR3 DNA reads TGTGCCAGCAGTTGGACAGGGTATGGCTACACCTTC.

The rearrangement joins TRBV5-5 to TRBJ2-5; TRBD1 matches at 7 bases. The CDR3 loop spans 14 amino acids. Germline lookup yields CDR1 SGHKS and CDR2 YYEKEE (reference sequence). V shed 5 bases, J shed 3 bases, and the junction held 7 bases outside the gene matches. CDR3 loop: CASSRGQNKETQYF. The CDR3 region has the DNA TGTGCCAGCAGTAGGGGACAGAATAAAGAGACCCAGTACTTC. Based on the CDR3 plus reference TRBV5-5 and TRBJ2-5, the full variable domain is DAGVTQSPTHLIKTRGQQVTLRCSPISGHKSVSWYQQVLGQGPQFIFQYYEKEERGRGNFPDRFSARQFPNYSSELNVNALLLGDSALYLCASSRGQNKETQYFGPGTRLLVL.

The CDR3 DNA reads as TGTGCCAGCAGTTACCCTCCGGCTAGTGGGGCGAATGAGCAGTACTTC. The encoded protein is CASSYPPASGANEQYF. V and J are TRBV6-6 and TRBJ2-7; D is possibly TRBD1 (5 bases). This CDR3 has 16 amino acids. Germline V gene sequence: CDR1 MNHNY, CDR2 SVGAGI (reference sequence). Trimming cost V 2 bases and J 7 bases, with 21 bases left between them.

The CDR3 nucleotides read TGTGCCAGCTCACCCGCCCGGGGGGGCGGGAACACTGAAGCTTTCTTT. It encodes CASSPARGGGNTEAFF. The chain employs TRBV18 and TRBJ1-1, with a weak D call TRBD1 (6 bases). CDR3 size: 16 residues. Germline V gene lookup returns CDR1 KGHSH and CDR2 LQKENI. V shed 3 bases and J shed 1 base, with 15 bases lying between them.

This sequence joins TRBV28 and TRBJ1-6; D may be TRBD1 (5 bases). Trimming cost V 3 bases and J 9 bases, with 12 bases left between them. This CDR3 region has 14 residues. Germline V lookup: CDR1 MDHEN, CDR2 SYDVKM. CDR3 bases: TGTGCCAGCAGTTTGGGTAGGGGCTCTTCACCCCTCCACTTT. It yields the protein CASSLGRGSSPLHF.

The CDR3 DNA reads as TGTGCCAGCAGCTATGGGATTAGCGGGGAAGGTGAGCAGTTCTTC. Residues: CASSYGISGEGEQFF. The V call is TRBV6-5, the J call TRBJ2-1; TRBD2 matches at 8 bases. Germline V gene lookup returns CDR1 MNHEY and CDR2 SVGAGI. Trimming took 6 bases from V and 9 from J; bases not matched to a gene: 13. The CDR3 runs 15 residues.

The chain is built from TRBV10-3 and TRBJ2-3, with TRBD2 identical over 11 bases. The CDR3 consists of 15 residues. CDR1 and CDR2 (germline): ENHRY, SYGVKD. The junction had 5 bases not matched to a gene; V was cut back by 5 bases and J by 4 bases. CDR3 protein: CAISTGLAGPDTQYF. CDR3 DNA: TGTGCCATCAGTACCGGACTAGCGGGCCCAGATACGCAGTATTTT.

The gene calls are TRBV7-9 and TRBJ2-3, with 7 positions matching TRBD2. The V gene's germline CDR1 is SEHNR and CDR2 FQNEAQ (reference sequence). J lost 1 base, V lost 5 bases, and 9 bases had no gene match. CDR3 length equals 16 residues. CDR3 region: CASSTYSGARTDTQYF. In nucleotides, the CDR3 is TGTGCCAGCAGCACATACAGCGGGGCCCGCACAGATACGCAGTATTTT.

The chain joins TRBV5-5 to TRBJ1-5; the D gene is possibly TRBD1 (5 bases). Germline CDR1 reads SGHKS; CDR2 reads YYEKEE (reference sequence). V was trimmed by 4 bases and J by 3 bases, leaving 14 bases between them. The length of the CDR3 is 15 residues. For the CDR3, the DNA is TGTGCCAGCAGCGCGCTGGGGGGGGACAATCAGCCCCAGCATTTT. This translates into CASSALGGDNQPQHF.

This chain uses TRBV7-9 with TRBJ1-1, with TRBD1 identical over 10 bases. Unmatched junction bases numbered 7, after V lost 8 bases and J lost 7 bases. The CDR3 consists of 13 residues. Germline assignment: CDR1 SEHNR and CDR2 FQNEAQ (reference sequence). DNA for the CDR3: TGTGCCAGCGGGGGACAGGGGCGGAATGAAGCTTTCTTT. Its translation: CASGGQGRNEAFF.

This clone was seen once. The CDR3 region is CASSLGTTGVWYGYTF. DNA for the CDR3: TGTGCCAGCAGCTTGGGAACTACAGGGGTATGGTATGGCTACACCTTC. V gene TRBV5-6 combines with J gene TRBJ1-2; TRBD1 aligns across 7 bases. V gave up 0 bases and J gave up 5 bases; unmatched junction bases: 10. The V gene's germline CDR1 is SGHDT and CDR2 YYEEEE. CDR3 length: 16 residues.